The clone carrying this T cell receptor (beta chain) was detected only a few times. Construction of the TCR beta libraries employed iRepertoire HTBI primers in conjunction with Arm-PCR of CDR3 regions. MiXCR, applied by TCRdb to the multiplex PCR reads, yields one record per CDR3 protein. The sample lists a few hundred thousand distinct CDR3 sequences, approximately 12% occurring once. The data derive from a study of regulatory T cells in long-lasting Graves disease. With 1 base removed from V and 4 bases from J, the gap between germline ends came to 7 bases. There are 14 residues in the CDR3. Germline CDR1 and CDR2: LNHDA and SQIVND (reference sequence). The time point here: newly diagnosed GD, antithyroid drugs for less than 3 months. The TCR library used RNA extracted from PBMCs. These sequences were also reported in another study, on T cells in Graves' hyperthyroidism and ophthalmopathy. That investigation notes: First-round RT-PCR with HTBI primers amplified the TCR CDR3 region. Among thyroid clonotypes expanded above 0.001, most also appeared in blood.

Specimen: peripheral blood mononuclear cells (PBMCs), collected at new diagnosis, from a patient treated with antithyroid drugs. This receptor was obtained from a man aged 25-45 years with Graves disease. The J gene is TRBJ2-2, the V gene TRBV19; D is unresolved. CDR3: CASSIGWGTGELFF. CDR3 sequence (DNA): TGTGCCAGTAGTATAGGTTGGGGCACCGGGGAGCTGTTTTTT.